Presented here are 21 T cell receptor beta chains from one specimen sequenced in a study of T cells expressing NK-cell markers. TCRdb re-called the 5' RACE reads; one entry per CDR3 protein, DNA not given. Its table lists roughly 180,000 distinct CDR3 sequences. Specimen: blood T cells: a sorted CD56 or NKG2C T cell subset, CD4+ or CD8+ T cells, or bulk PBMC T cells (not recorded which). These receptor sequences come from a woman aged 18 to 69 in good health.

The CDR3 region is CASSLGGVNQPQHF. V usage is TRBV5-1 and J usage is TRBJ1-5. Germline values: CDR1 SGHRS, CDR2 YFSETQ. This CDR3 spans 14 amino acids.

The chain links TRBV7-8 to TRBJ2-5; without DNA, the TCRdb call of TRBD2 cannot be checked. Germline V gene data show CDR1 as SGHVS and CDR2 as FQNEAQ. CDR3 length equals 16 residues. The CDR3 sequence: CASSPTASGVGETQYF.

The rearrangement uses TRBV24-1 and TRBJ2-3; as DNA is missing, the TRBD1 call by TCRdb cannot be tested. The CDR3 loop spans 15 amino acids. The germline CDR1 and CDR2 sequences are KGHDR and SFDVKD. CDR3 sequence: CATSRGTGYTDTQYF.

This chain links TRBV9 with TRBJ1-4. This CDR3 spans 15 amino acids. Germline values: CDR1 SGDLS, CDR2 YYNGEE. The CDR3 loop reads CASSVATGASEKLFF.

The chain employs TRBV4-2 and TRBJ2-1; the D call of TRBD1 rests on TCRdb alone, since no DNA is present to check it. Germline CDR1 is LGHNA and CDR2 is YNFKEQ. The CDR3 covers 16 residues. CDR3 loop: CASSPMVGAAYNEQFF.

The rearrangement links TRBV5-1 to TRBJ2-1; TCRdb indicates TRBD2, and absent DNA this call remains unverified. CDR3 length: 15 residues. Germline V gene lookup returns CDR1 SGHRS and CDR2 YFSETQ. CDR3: CASSLASGRLNEQFF.

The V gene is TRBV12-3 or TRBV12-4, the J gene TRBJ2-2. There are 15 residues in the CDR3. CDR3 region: CASSFWTSNTGELFF.

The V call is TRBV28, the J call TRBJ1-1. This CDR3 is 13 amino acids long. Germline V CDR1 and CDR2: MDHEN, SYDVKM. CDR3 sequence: CASTGVEGTEAFF.

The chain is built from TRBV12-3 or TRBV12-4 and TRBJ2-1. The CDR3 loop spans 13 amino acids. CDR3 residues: CASRVNDYNEQFF.

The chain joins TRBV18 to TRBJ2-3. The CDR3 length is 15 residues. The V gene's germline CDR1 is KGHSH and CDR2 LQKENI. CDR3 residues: CASSPAITATDTQYF.

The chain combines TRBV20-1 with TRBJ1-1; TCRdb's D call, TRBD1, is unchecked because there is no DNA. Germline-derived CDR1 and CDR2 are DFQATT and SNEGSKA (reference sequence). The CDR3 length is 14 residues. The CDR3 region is CSARDTQGGPEAFF.

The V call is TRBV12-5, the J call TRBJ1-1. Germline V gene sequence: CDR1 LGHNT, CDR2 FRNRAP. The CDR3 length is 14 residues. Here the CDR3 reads CASGLTNWDTEAFF. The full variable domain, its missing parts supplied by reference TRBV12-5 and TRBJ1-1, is DARVTQTPRHKVTEMGQEVTMRCQPILGHNTVFWYRQTMMQGLELLAYFRNRAPLDDSGMPKDRFSAEMPDATLATLKIQPSEPRDSAVYFCASGLTNWDTEAFFGQGTRLTVV.

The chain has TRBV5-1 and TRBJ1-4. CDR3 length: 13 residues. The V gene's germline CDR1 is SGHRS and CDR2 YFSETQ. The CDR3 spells CASSLSFGEKLFF.

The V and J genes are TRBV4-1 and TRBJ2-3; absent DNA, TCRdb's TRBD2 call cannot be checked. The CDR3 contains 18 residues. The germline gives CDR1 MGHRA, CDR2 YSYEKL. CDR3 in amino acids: CASSQEGPPSGGTDTQYF.

This chain's CDR3 is CASSLRPAFGGSTDTQYF. The chain carries TRBV11-1 and TRBJ2-3; without DNA, the TCRdb call of TRBD1 cannot be checked. The germline V gene encodes CDR1 SGHAT and CDR2 FQDESV (reference sequence). The CDR3 is made up of 18 amino acids.

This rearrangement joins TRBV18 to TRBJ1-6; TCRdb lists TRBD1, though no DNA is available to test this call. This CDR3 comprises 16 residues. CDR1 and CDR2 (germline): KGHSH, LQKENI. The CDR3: CASSPQLRGRGSPLHF.

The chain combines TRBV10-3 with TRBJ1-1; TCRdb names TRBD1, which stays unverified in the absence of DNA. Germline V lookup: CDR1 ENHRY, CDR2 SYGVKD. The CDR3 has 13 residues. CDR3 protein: CAISESRDGEAFF.

CDR3 loop: CASKPNSGGLLGTQYF. The chain carries TRBV12-3 or TRBV12-4 and TRBJ2-5; TCRdb's D call of TRBD2 is untestable without DNA. The CDR3 covers 16 residues.

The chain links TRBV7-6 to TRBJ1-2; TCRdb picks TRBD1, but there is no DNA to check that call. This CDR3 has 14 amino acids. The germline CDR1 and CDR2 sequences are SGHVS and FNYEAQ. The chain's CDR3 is CASSQETGAGGYTF. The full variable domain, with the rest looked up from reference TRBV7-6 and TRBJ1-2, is GAGVSQSPRYKVTKRGQDVALRCDPISGHVSLYWYRQALGQGPEFLTYFNYEAQQDKSGLPNDRFSAERPEGSISTLTIQRTEQRDSAMYRCASSQETGAGGYTFGSGTRLTVV.

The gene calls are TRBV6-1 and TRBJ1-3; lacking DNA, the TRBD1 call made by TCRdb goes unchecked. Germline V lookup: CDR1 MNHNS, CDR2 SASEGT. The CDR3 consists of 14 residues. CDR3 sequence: CASRATGSGNTIYF.

The chain's CDR3 is CASSPSLAGGGYEQFF. The chain has TRBV18 and TRBJ2-1; TCRdb calls TRBD2, which cannot be checked without DNA. Germline V CDR1 and CDR2: KGHSH, LQKENI. This CDR3 contains 16 residues. Based on the CDR3 plus reference TRBV18 and TRBJ2-1, the full variable domain is NAGVMQNPRHLVRRRGQEARLRCSPMKGHSHVYWYRQLPEEGLKFMVYLQKENIIDESGMPKERFSAEFPKEGPSILRIQQVVRGDSAAYFCASSPSLAGGGYEQFFGPGTRLTVL.